Below, 5 T cell receptor beta chains from the same sample are listed, as sequenced in a study of beta chain features in type 1 diabetes. Sequenced material consisted of expressed TCRB transcripts (all of the isolated RNA was reverse transcribed). Repertoires were generated with immunoSEQ multiplex PCR, while TCRdb's copy carries only in-frame clones and drops some. This table has under 550,000 clones, about 10% appearing once. The source material was naive CD4+ T cells from blood. These receptors came from a woman between 18 and 29 years old in good health.

This chain joins TRBV7-2 and TRBJ1-2, with 7 bases lining up with TRBD1. CDR1 is SGHTA, CDR2 FQGNSA, per germline. The J segment lost 4 bases and the V segment lost 6 bases, leaving 8 bases of the junction unmatched. There are 14 residues in the CDR3. CDR3 bases: TGTGCCAGCAGGTGGGGACAGCCCTTCTATGGCTACACCTTC. Translated, it gives CASRWGQPFYGYTF.

A note on this clone: Other nucleotide sequences in the sample specify the same CDR3. The chain uses TRBV29-1 and TRBJ1-4; tentative D call: TRBD1 (6 bases). Germline CDR1 SQVTM, CDR2 ANQGSEA. V was cut by 4 bases and J by 5 bases, with 11 bases left in between. This CDR3 is built from 13 residues. This CDR3 reads CSVAWGGNEKLFF. The CDR3 DNA reads as TGCAGCGTTGCGTGGGGGGGCAATGAAAAACTGTTTTTT. The full variable domain, its missing parts supplied by reference TRBV29-1 and TRBJ1-4, is SAVISQKPSRDICQRGTSLTIQCQVDSQVTMMFWYRQQPGQSLTLIATANQGSEATYESGFVIDKFPISRPNLTFSTLTVSNMSPEDSSIYLCSVAWGGNEKLFFGSGTQLSVL.

The V and J genes are TRBV27 and TRBJ2-7; D call uncertain. The germline CDR1 and CDR2 sequences are MNHEY and SMNVEV (reference sequence). The length of the CDR3 is 14 residues. V gave up 5 bases and J gave up 0 bases, with 11 bases separating them. Written as DNA, the CDR3 is TGTGCCAGCAGTGCTTTTATTAGCTCCTACGAGCAGTACGTC. It is translated as CASSAFISSYEQYV.

This chain links TRBV29-1 with TRBJ1-2; TRBD1 is a possible D gene (5 bases). V lost 5 bases to trimming and J lost 5 bases, with 12 bases between them. The CDR3 consists of 12 residues. Per the germline V gene, CDR1 is SQVTM and CDR2 is ANQGSEA. The CDR3 coding sequence is TGCAGCGTTTCCGACAGTATTTATGGCTACACCTTC. It yields the protein CSVSDSIYGYTF.

This clone was seen a handful of times. The rearrangement links TRBV7-9 to TRBJ1-6; D unclear. The CDR3 is 15 residues long. Germline V gene lookup returns CDR1 SEHNR and CDR2 FQNEAQ (reference sequence). Between the trimmed V and J ends, which lost 1 base and 0 bases, there was a span of 4 bases. Here the CDR3 reads CASSLVGSYNSPLHF. As DNA, the CDR3 is TGTGCCAGCAGCTTAGTGGGCTCCTATAATTCACCCCTCCACTTT.